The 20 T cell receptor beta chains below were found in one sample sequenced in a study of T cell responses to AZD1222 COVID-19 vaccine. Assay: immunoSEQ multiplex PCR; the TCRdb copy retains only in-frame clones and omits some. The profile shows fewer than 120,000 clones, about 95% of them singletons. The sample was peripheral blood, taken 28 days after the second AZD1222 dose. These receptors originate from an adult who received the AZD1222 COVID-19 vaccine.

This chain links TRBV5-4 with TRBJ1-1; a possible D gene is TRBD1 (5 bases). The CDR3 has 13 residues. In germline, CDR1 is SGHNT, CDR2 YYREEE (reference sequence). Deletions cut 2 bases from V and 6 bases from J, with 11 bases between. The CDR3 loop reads CASSFGGAPEAFF. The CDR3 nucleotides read TGTGCCAGCAGCTTCGGAGGGGCCCCTGAAGCTTTCTTT.

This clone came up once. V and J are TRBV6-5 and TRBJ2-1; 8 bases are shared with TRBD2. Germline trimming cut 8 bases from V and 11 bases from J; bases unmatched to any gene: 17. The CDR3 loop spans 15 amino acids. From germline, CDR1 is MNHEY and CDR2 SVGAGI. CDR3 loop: CASRPRGLVGGQQFF. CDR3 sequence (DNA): TGTGCCAGCCGCCCGAGGGGACTAGTCGGGGGCCAGCAGTTCTTC.

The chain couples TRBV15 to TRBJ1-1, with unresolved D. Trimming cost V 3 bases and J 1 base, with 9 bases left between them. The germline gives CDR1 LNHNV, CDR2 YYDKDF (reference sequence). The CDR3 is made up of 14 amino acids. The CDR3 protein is CATSSISRNTEAFF. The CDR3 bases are TGTGCCACCAGCAGCATCAGCCGGAACACTGAAGCTTTCTTT.

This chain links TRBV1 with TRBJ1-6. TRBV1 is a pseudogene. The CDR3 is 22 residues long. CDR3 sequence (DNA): TGCACCAGCAGCCTCCCCCGGGCCGCGAAATCCCAATTGACGTTCTATAATTCACCCCTCCACTTT. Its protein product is CTSSLPRAAKSQLTFYNSPLHF.

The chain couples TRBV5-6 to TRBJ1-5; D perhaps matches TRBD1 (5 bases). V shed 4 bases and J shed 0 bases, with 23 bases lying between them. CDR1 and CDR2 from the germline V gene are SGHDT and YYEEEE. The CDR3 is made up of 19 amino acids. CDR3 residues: CASSAQRKPGTDSNQPQHF. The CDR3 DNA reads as TGTGCCAGCAGCGCACAGAGAAAACCAGGGACCGATAGCAATCAGCCCCAGCATTTT.

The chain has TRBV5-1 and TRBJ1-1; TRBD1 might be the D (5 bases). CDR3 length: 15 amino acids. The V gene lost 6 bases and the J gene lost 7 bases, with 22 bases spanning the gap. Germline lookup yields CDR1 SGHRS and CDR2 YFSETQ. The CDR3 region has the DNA TGCGCCAGCAACCTACTGGGGCTGGGGGAGGGTGAAGCTTTCTTT. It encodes CASNLLGLGEGEAFF.

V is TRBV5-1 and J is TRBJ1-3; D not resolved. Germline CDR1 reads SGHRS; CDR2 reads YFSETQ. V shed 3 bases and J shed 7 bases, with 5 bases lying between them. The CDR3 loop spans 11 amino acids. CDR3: CASSYQNTIYF. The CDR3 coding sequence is TGCGCCAGCAGCTACCAGAACACCATATATTTT.

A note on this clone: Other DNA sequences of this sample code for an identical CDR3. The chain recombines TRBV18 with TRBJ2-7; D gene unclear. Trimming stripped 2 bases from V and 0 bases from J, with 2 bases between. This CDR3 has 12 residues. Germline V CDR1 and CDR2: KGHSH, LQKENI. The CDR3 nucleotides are TGTGCCAGCTCACCATCCTCCTACGAGCAGTACTTC. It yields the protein CASSPSSYEQYF.

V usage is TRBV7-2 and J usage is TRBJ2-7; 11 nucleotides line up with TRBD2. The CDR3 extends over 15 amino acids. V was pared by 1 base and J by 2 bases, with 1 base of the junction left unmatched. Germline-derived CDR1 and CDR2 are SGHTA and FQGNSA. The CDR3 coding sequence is TGTGCCAGCAGCTTAGTAGCGGGAGGGCCCTACGAGCAGTACTTC. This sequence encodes CASSLVAGGPYEQYF. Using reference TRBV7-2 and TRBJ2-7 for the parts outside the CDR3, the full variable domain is GAGVSQSPSNKVTEKGKDVELRCDPISGHTALYWYRQSLGQGLEFLIYFQGNSAPDKSGLPSDRFSAERTGGSVSTLTIQRTQQEDSAVYLCASSLVAGGPYEQYFGPGTRLTVT.

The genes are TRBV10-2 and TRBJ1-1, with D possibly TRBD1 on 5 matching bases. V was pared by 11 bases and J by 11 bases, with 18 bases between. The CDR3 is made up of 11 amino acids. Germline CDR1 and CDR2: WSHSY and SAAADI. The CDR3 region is CAARGGEYAFF. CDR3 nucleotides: TGCGCCGCACGGGGAGGGGAGTACGCTTTCTTT.

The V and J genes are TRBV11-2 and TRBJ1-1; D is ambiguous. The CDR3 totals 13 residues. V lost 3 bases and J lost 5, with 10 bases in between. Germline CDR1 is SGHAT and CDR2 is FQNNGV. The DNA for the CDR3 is TGTGCCAGCAGCTTGGGGTTTCGGACTGAAGCTTTCTTT. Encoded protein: CASSLGFRTEAFF.

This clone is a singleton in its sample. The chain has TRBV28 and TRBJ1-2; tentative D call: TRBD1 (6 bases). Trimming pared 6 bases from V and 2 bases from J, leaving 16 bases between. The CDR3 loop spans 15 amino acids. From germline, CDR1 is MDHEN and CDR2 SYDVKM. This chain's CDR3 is CASRAPGHQNYGYTF. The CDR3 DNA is TGTGCCAGCAGGGCTCCGGGACACCAGAACTATGGCTACACCTTC.

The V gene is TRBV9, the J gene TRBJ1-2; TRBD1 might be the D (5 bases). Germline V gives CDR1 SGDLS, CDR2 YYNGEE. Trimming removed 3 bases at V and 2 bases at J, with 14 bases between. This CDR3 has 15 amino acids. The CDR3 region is CASSGGAGKNYGYTF. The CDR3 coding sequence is TGTGCCAGCAGCGGAGGGGCAGGGAAAAACTATGGCTACACCTTC.

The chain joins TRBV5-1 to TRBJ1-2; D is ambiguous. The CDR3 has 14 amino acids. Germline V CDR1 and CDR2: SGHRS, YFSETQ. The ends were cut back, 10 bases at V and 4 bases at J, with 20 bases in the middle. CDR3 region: CASNNWGNPYGYTF. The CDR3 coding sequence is TGCGCCTCCAATAATTGGGGAAACCCCTATGGCTACACCTTC.

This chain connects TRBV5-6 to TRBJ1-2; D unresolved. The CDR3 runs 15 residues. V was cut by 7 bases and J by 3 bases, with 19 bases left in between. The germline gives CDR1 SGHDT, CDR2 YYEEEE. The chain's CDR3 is CASRPSGLMYYGYTF. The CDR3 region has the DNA TGTGCCAGCCGGCCCTCGGGCCTCATGTACTATGGCTACACCTTC.

The CDR3 region has the DNA TGTGCCAGCAGCTTAGGGGGGGCGATCGAGGAGCTGTTTTTT. Translation gives CASSLGGAIEELFF. The chain combines TRBV7-8 with TRBJ2-2, with D perhaps matching TRBD1 or TRBD2 (6 bases each). The CDR3 consists of 14 residues. Germline V lookup: CDR1 SGHVS, CDR2 FQNEAQ. V was clipped by 1 base and J by 10 bases, with 13 bases between them.

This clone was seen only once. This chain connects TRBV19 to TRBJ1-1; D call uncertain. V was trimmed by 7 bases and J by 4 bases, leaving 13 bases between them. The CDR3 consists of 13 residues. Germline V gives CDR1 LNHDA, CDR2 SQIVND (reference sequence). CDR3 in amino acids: CASTAGRVTEAFF. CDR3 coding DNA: TGTGCCAGTACCGCCGGGAGGGTCACTGAAGCTTTCTTT.

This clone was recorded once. CDR3 sequence (DNA): TGTGCCAGCAGGACCTGGCGCGGGAGCTCCTACAATGAGCAGTTCTTC. The encoded protein is CASRTWRGSSYNEQFF. This chain connects TRBV7-2 to TRBJ2-1, with 7 positions matching TRBD2. The CDR3 is made up of 16 amino acids. V was clipped by 6 bases and J by 0 bases; unmatched bases: 8. CDR1 is SGHTA and CDR2 is FQGNSA in the germline V gene.

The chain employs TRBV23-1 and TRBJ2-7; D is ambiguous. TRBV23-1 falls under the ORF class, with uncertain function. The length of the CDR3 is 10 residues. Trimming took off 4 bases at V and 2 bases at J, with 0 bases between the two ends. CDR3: CASSPYEQYF. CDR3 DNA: TGCGCCAGCAGTCCCTACGAGCAGTACTTC.

CDR3 sequence reads: CASSLILGDYGYTF. Written as DNA, the CDR3 is TGCGCCAGCAGCCTTATACTTGGGGACTATGGCTACACCTTC. This rearrangement joins TRBV5-1 to TRBJ1-2, with unresolved D. This CDR3 region has 14 residues. The ends were cut back, 4 bases at V and 3 bases at J, with 13 bases in the middle. Looked up from germline, CDR1 is SGHRS and CDR2 is YFSETQ. The full variable domain, with the rest looked up from reference TRBV5-1 and TRBJ1-2, is KAGVTQTPRYLIKTRGQQVTLSCSPISGHRSVSWYQQTPGQGLQFLFEYFSETQRNKGNFPGRFSGRQFSNSRSEMNVSTLELGDSALYLCASSLILGDYGYTFGSGTRLTVV.